These 18 T cell receptor beta chains originate from one sample sequenced in a study of STAT5B mutations in CD4+ large granular lymphocyte leukemia. Using immunoSEQ multiplex PCR, the repertoire was profiled, and TCRdb retains in-frame clones only, with some absent. The table includes around 47,000 clones, 80% to 85% detected once. The sequenced material came from CD4+ T cells from blood buffy coats. The receptors shown here come from a human donor in good health.

This chain joins TRBV4-2 and TRBJ2-3; 8 nucleotides align to TRBD2. The V gene end was trimmed by 3 bases and the J gene end by 4 bases; junction bases not matched to a gene: 18. The CDR3 runs to 19 residues. Germline loops: CDR1 LGHNA, CDR2 YNFKEQ. CDR3: CASSQARRGAGARADTQYF. The CDR3 DNA follows: TGTGCCAGCAGCCAGGCGAGGCGGGGGGCGGGGGCTCGTGCAGATACGCAGTATTTT.

The chain is built from TRBV6-5 and TRBJ2-7, with TRBD1 matching over 10 bases. Germline V gives CDR1 MNHEY, CDR2 SVGAGI. This CDR3 contains 15 residues. V dropped 2 bases and J dropped 3; count of bases not matched to a gene: 4. The CDR3 bases are TGTGCCAGCAGTTACAGAGACAGGGGGCTCTACGAGCAGTACTTC. It yields the protein CASSYRDRGLYEQYF.

The chain is built from TRBV6-5 and TRBJ2-2, with no clear D. V lost 7 bases, J lost 6 bases, and 6 bases lay in between. The CDR3 covers 11 residues. Germline V gives CDR1 MNHEY, CDR2 SVGAGI. The CDR3 DNA follows: TGTGCCAGCAAACGGGCCGGGGAGCTGTTTTTT. It translates to CASKRAGELFF.

V and J are TRBV6-5 and TRBJ1-1; 7 bases are a match to TRBD1. V lost 8 bases, J lost 2 bases, and 8 bases stayed unmatched. The CDR3 runs 14 residues. Germline assignment: CDR1 MNHEY and CDR2 SVGAGI. In nucleotides, the CDR3 is TGTGCCAGCCAGTCTAGGGGGCGTAACACTGAAGCTTTCTTT. Translating it yields CASQSRGRNTEAFF.

This sequence joins TRBV11-3 and TRBJ2-1; D is possibly TRBD2 (6 bases). CDR3 length: 14 residues. CDR1 is SGHNT and CDR2 is YENEEA in the germline V gene. The germline V and J ends were trimmed by 5 bases and 2 bases, with 10 bases remaining between them. The CDR3 DNA is TGTGCCAGCAGCATTAGCGGAACCTACAATGAGCAGTTCTTC. Amino acid sequence: CASSISGTYNEQFF. The entire variable domain, with the rest obtained from reference TRBV11-3 and TRBJ2-1, is as follows: EAGVVQSPRYKIIEKKQPVAFWCNPISGHNTLYWYLQNLGQGPELLIRYENEEAVDDSQLPKDRFSAERLKGVDSTLKIQPAELGDSAVYLCASSISGTYNEQFFGPGTRLTVL.

This chain uses TRBV7-7 with TRBJ2-1, with TRBD1 matching 8 bases. The V gene end was trimmed by 6 bases and the J gene end by 5 bases; junction bases not matched to a gene: 3. Germline assignment: CDR1 SSHAT and CDR2 FNYEAQ (reference sequence). This CDR3 has 13 amino acids. The CDR3 is CASSRDRNNEQFF. The CDR3 DNA sequence: TGTGCCAGCAGTCGGGACAGGAACAATGAGCAGTTCTTC.

The chain employs TRBV7-6 and TRBJ1-1; D uncertain. Germline V gene data show CDR1 as SGHVS and CDR2 as FNYEAQ. The CDR3 totals 12 residues. The germline V and J ends were trimmed by 4 bases and 11 bases, with 14 bases remaining between them. CDR3 nucleotides: TGTGCCAGCAGCTCGAGGGAGGGTGCCGCTTTCTTT. Translated: CASSSREGAAFF.

The chain recombines TRBV30 with TRBJ2-7; 7 bases match TRBD1. J was trimmed by 4 bases and V by 4 bases; bases with no gene match: 13. Germline V CDR1 and CDR2: GTSNPN, SVGIG (reference sequence). The CDR3 is 15 amino acids. The CDR3 DNA reads TGTGCCTGGATAACAACAGGGGTAGGGGCTTACGAGCAGTACTTC. Protein product: CAWITTGVGAYEQYF. The variable domain in full, with the rest retrieved from reference TRBV30 and TRBJ2-7, is SQTIHQWPATLVQPVGSPLSLECTVEGTSNPNLYWYRQAAGRGLQLLFYSVGIGQISSEVPQNLSASRPQDRQFILSSKKLLLSDSGFYLCAWITTGVGAYEQYFGPGTRLTVT.

As for this clone: An end of the junction does not agree with germline; a read error may underlie this. This sample also contains other DNA sequences that code for the same CDR3. This chain's CDR3 is CAISDIGDGLVGYTF. CDR3 DNA: TGCGCCATCAGCGATATCGGCGACGGGTTGGTTGGCTACACCTTC. The chain uses TRBV10-3 and TRBJ1-2; no reliable D call. The CDR3 contains 15 residues. Germline V lookup: CDR1 ENHRY, CDR2 SYGVKD.

The J gene is TRBJ2-2, the V gene TRBV5-1, with TRBD2 matching over 9 bases. Trimming took 5 bases from V and 1 from J; bases not matched to a gene: 9. Germline V gene sequence: CDR1 SGHRS, CDR2 YFSETQ. The CDR3 is made up of 17 amino acids. For the CDR3, the DNA is TGCGCCAGCAGTCTCCTACTAGCGGGCCTGAACACCGGGGAGCTGTTTTTT. Its protein product is CASSLLLAGLNTGELFF.

The table lists this clone with a count of one. The V gene is TRBV12-5, the J gene TRBJ1-2; 7 nucleotides agree with TRBD1. CDR3 size: 12 residues. After removal of 6 bases from V and 9 bases from J, the junction contained 7 bases not matched to a gene. Germline assignment: CDR1 LGHNT and CDR2 FRNRAP. Written as DNA, the CDR3 is TGTGCTAGTGGGCCCGGGACAGTTCGCTACACCTTC. The encoded protein is CASGPGTVRYTF.

Only one count was recorded for this clone. The chain recombines TRBV5-6 with TRBJ2-5; D not resolved. The V end was cut by 4 bases, the J end by 5 bases, with 15 bases between. This CDR3 has 14 amino acids. Germline V gives CDR1 SGHDT, CDR2 YYEEEE. This CDR3 reads CASSPTPSGETQYF. The CDR3, as DNA: TGTGCCAGCAGCCCCACTCCAAGTGGGGAGACCCAGTACTTC. Variable domain in full (rest from reference TRBV5-6 and TRBJ2-5): DAGVTQSPTHLIKTRGQQVTLRCSPKSGHDTVSWYQQALGQGPQFIFQYYEEEERQRGNFPDRFSGHQFPNYSSELNVNALLLGDSALYLCASSPTPSGETQYFGPGTRLLVL.

This clone was detected a few times. This rearrangement joins TRBV2 to TRBJ2-7, with 8 bases aligning to TRBD2. V lost 8 bases and J lost 2; bases outside the gene matches: 11. Germline V gene data show CDR1 as SNHLY and CDR2 as FYNNEI. The CDR3 totals 15 residues. CDR3 DNA sequence: TGTGCCAGCTCGGGAGGGGCTAGCGTGACCTACGAGCAGTACTTC. The encoded protein is CASSGGASVTYEQYF.

The chain employs TRBV9 and TRBJ2-1, with 8 positions matching TRBD1. The junction had 6 bases not matched to a gene; V was cut back by 4 bases and J by 3 bases. The CDR3 has 15 amino acids. Germline-derived CDR1 and CDR2 are SGDLS and YYNGEE. CDR3 protein: CASSPRDRSYNEQFF. CDR3 nucleotides: TGTGCCAGCAGCCCCCGGGACAGGAGCTACAATGAGCAGTTCTTC.

V usage is TRBV5-5 and J usage is TRBJ1-5; 8 bases line up with TRBD1. The CDR3 has 16 residues. CDR1 and CDR2 from the germline V gene are SGHKS and YYEKEE (reference sequence). The V gene end was trimmed by 0 bases and the J gene end by 3 bases; junction bases not matched to a gene: 5. For the CDR3, the DNA is TGTGCCAGCAGCTTGGGGACAGGGATTACCAATCAGCCCCAGCATTTT. Its protein product is CASSLGTGITNQPQHF.

The chain couples TRBV6-6 to TRBJ2-7, with a weak D call TRBD1 (6 bases). Germline loops: CDR1 MNHNY, CDR2 SVGAGI (reference sequence). The CDR3 length is 15 residues. V lost 10 bases and J lost 2, with 21 bases in between. The CDR3 sequence: CATRDRESGAYEQYF. CDR3 in DNA: TGTGCCACTAGGGATAGAGAGTCAGGGGCCTACGAGCAGTACTTC.

Concerning this clone itself: The junction shows a germline mismatch at one end, possibly a read error. V gene TRBV29-1 combines with J gene TRBJ2-7, with TRBD1 as a possible D gene (5 bases). The CDR3 loop spans 12 amino acids. Germline CDR1 and CDR2: SQVTM and ANQGSEA. This chain's CDR3 is CSATDSSYEQHF. CDR3 sequence (DNA): TGCAGCGCTACCGACAGCTCCTACGAGCAGCACTTC.

The J gene is TRBJ1-1, the V gene TRBV28, with D possibly TRBD1 on 5 matching bases. Germline lookup yields CDR1 MDHEN and CDR2 SYDVKM. Trimming shortened V by 4 bases and J by 6 bases, and 15 bases separated the two germline ends. There are 14 residues in the CDR3. The CDR3 loop is CASSSSRVSAEAFF. The CDR3 region has the DNA TGTGCCAGCAGTTCTAGCAGGGTCAGCGCTGAAGCTTTCTTT.